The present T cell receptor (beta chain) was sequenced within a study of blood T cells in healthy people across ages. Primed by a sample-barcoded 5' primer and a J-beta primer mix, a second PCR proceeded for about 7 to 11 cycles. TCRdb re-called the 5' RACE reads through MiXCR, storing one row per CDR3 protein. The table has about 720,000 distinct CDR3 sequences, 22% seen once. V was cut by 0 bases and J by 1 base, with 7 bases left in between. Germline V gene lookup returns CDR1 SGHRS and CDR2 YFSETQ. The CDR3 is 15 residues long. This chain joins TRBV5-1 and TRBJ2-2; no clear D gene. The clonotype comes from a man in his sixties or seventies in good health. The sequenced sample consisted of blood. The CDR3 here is CASSLEYQNTGELFF. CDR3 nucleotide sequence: TGCGCCAGCAGCTTGGAATACCAGAACACCGGGGAGCTGTTTTTT. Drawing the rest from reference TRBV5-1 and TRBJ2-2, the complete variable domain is KAGVTQTPRYLIKTRGQQVTLSCSPISGHRSVSWYQQTPGQGLQFLFEYFSETQRNKGNFPGRFSGRQFSNSRSEMNVSTLELGDSALYLCASSLEYQNTGELFFGEGSRLTVL.